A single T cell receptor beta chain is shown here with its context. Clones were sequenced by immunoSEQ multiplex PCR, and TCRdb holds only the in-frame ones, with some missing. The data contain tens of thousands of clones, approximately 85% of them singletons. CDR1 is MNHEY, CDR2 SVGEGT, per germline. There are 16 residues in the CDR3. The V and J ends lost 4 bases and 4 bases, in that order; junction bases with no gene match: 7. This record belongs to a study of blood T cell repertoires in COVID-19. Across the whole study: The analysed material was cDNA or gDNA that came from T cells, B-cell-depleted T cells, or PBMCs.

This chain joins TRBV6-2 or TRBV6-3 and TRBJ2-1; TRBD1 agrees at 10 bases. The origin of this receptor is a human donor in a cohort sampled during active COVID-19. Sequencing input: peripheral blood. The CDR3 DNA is TGTGCCAGCAGTTCGGGGGACAGGGGACCTTACAATGAGCAGTTCTTC. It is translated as CASSSGDRGPYNEQFF.